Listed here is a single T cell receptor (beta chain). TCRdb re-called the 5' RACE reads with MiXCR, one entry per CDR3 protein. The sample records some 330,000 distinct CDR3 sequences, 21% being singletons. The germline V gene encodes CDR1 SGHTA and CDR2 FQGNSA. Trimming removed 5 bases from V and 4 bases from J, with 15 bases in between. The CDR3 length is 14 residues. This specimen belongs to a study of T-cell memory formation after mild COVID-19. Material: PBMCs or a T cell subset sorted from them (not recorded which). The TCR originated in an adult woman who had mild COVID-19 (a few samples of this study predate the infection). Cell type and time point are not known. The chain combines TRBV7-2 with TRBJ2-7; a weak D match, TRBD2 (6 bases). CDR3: CASSPPPGGYEQYF. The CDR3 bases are TGTGCCAGCAGCCCACCACCCGGGGGTTACGAGCAGTACTTC.